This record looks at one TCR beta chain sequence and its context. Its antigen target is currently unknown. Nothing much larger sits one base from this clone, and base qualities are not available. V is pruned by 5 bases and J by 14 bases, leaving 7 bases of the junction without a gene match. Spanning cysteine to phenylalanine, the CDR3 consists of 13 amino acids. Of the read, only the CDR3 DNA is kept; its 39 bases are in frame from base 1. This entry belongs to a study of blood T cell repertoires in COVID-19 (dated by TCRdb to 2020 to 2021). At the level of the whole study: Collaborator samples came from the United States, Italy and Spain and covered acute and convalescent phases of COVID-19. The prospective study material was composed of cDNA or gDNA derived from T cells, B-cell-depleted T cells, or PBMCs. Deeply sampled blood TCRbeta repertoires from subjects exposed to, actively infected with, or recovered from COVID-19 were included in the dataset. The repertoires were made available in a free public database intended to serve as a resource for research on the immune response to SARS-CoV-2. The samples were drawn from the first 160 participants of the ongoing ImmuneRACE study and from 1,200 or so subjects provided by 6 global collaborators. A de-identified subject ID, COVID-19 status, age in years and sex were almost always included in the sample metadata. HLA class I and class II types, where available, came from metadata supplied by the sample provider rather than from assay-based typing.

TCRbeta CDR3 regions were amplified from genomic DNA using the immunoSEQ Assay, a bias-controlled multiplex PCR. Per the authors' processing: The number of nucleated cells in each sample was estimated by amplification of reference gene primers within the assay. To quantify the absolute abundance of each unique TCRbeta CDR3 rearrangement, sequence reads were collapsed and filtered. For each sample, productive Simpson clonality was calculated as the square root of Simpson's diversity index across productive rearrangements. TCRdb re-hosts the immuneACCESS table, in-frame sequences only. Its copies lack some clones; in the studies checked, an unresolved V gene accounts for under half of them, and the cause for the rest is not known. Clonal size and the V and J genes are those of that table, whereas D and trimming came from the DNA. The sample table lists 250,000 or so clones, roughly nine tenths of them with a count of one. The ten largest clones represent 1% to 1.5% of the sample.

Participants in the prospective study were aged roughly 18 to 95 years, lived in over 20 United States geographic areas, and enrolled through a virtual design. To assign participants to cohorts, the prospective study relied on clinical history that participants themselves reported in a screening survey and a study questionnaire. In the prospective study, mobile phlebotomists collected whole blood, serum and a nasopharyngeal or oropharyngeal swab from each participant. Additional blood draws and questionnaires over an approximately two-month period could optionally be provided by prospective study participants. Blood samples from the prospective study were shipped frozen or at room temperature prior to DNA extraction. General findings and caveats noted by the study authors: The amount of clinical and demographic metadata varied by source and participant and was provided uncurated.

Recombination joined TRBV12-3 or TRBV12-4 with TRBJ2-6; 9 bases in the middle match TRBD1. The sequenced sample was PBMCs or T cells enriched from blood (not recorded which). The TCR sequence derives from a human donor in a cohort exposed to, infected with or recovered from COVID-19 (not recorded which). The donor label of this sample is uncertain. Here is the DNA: TGTGCCAGCAGTGGGGACAGGGTCTCTCTCCTGACTTTC. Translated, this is CASSGDRVSLLTF.